These T cell receptor beta chains were read from a single sample in a study of cytomegalovirus exposure and HLA in healthy donors. Measured with immunoSEQ multiplex PCR; TCRdb has only the in-frame clones, and not every one. The table records about 150,000 clones, approximately 63% of them present only once. The sequenced sample was PBMCs. Receptors were obtained from a woman aged 55-70 years in good health and CMV-seropositive. CDR3s include the opening cysteine and the closing phenylalanine or tryptophan. D genes are given only for firm matches. Rows may omit the clone size; those that give it use once, few, many or a size class.

cdr3_aa	cdr3_nt	d_call	clone_size	v_call	j_call
CASIVDTNQPQHF	TGTGCCAGCATTGTGGACACCAATCAGCCCCAGCATTTT	-	-	TRBV6-1	TRBJ1-5
CASSSDQGSDTQYF	TGCGCCAGCAGCTCTGACCAGGGTTCAGATACGCAGTATTTT	-	-	TRBV5-1	TRBJ2-3
CASSPGRGGGTDTQYF	TGTGCCAGCAGCCCCGGTAGGGGAGGGGGCACAGATACGCAGTATTTT	TRBD2	once	TRBV9	TRBJ2-3
CASSEVRNSNQPQHF	TGTGCCAGCAGTGAAGTCAGAAATAGCAATCAGCCCCAGCATTTT	-	few	TRBV6-1	TRBJ1-5
CASSPRVSNEQFF	TGTGCCAGCAGCCCCAGGGTGAGCAATGAGCAGTTCTTC	-	few	TRBV2	TRBJ2-1
CASSLLQGGFYGYTF	TGTGCCAGCAGCTTGCTTCAAGGCGGCTTCTATGGCTACACCTTC	-	-	TRBV5-5	TRBJ1-2
CASSHPGAYLSPLHF	TGCGCCAGCAGCCACCCGGGAGCCTATTTGTCACCCCTCCACTTT	-	once	TRBV4-1	TRBJ1-6
CASSGGNTIYF	TGTGCCAGCAGTGGCGGGAACACCATATATTTT	-	-	TRBV7-9	TRBJ1-3
CSGRLAGFQETQYF	TGCAGCGGACGACTAGCGGGGTTTCAAGAGACCCAGTACTTC	TRBD2	-	TRBV29-1	TRBJ2-5
CATSREAKNYGYTF	TGTGCCACCAGCAGAGAGGCAAAGAACTATGGCTACACCTTC	-	-	TRBV15	TRBJ1-2
CASSLEHPAGETQYF	TGCGCCAGCAGCTTGGAACACCCGGCGGGCGAGACCCAGTACTTC	-	-	TRBV5-1	TRBJ2-5
CASSLELAASYNEQFF	TGCGCCAGCAGCTTGGAGCTAGCGGCATCCTACAATGAGCAGTTCTTC	TRBD2	-	TRBV5-1	TRBJ2-1
CATKQGVDYGYTF	TGTGCCACCAAACAGGGGGTCGATTATGGCTACACCTTC	TRBD1	-	TRBV19	TRBJ1-2
CASSDPGSYEQYF	TGCGCCAGCAGTGATCCGGGCTCCTACGAGCAGTACTTC	-	once	TRBV10-2	TRBJ2-7
CASSSSGIETQYF	TGTGCCAGCTCATCGTCCGGGATTGAGACCCAGTACTTC	-	-	TRBV18	TRBJ2-5
CASSPRFRGLDYGYTF	TGCGCCAGCAGCCCGAGGTTTCGGGGGTTGGACTATGGCTACACCTTC	-	-	TRBV10-2	TRBJ1-2
CASSPGADNYGYTF	TGTGCCAGCTCCCCGGGAGCCGACAACTATGGCTACACCTTC	-	-	TRBV18	TRBJ1-2
CASSPPPGQDQKNEKLFF	TGTGCCAGCAGCCCCCCTCCGGGACAGGACCAAAAGAATGAAAAACTGTTTTTT	TRBD1	-	TRBV9	TRBJ1-4
CASSTQTGYYNEQFF	TGTGCCAGTAGTACCCAGACAGGGTACTACAATGAGCAGTTCTTC	TRBD1	-	TRBV19	TRBJ2-1
CASSSSGAPGNTIYF	TGTGCCAGCAGTTCCTCAGGGGCTCCTGGAAACACCATATATTTT	-	few	TRBV6-5	TRBJ1-3
CASTPGQDYGYTF	TGTGCCAGCACCCCAGGGCAGGACTATGGCTACACCTTC	-	-	TRBV28	TRBJ1-2
CASSEQKTSGHTDTQYF	TGTGCCAGCAGCGAACAAAAAACTAGCGGTCACACAGATACGCAGTATTTT	TRBD2	-	TRBV2	TRBJ2-3
CASSPGTSGYNEQFF	TGCGCCAGCAGTCCCGGGACTAGCGGGTACAATGAGCAGTTCTTC	TRBD2	-	TRBV5-1	TRBJ2-1
CASSHGQGTSNQPQHF	TGCGCCAGCAGCCACGGACAGGGAACTAGCAATCAGCCCCAGCATTTT	TRBD1	-	TRBV4-1	TRBJ1-5
CASTRDQGGTYEQYF	TGTGCCAGCACGAGGGACCAGGGGGGTACCTACGAGCAGTACTTC	-	-	TRBV7-6	TRBJ2-7
CASRRGGSYEQYF	TGTGCCAGTAGAAGGGGGGGCTCCTACGAGCAGTACTTC	-	-	TRBV6-1	TRBJ2-7
CASSVDRGNGYTF	TGTGCCAGCAGTGTCGACAGGGGAAATGGCTACACCTTC	TRBD1	-	TRBV6-4	TRBJ1-2
CASSRMGQGVSFTEAFF	TGCGCCAGCAGCCGAATGGGACAGGGGGTTTCTTTCACTGAAGCTTTCTTT	TRBD1	few	TRBV5-1	TRBJ1-1
CSVEVRDRASHEQYF	TGCAGCGTTGAAGTCCGGGACAGGGCCTCCCACGAGCAGTACTTC	TRBD1	-	TRBV29-1	TRBJ2-7
CSAMDRGTQYF	TGCAGTGCCATGGACAGGGGTACGCAGTATTTT	TRBD1	-	TRBV20-1	TRBJ2-3
CASAAEPNTEAFF	TGTGCCAGTGCGGCAGAACCGAACACTGAAGCTTTCTTT	-	-	TRBV2	TRBJ1-1
CASSGTRQGREQYF	TGTGCCAGCAGTGGAACCCGACAGGGGCGGGAGCAGTACTTC	TRBD1	-	TRBV6-1	TRBJ2-7
CASSRGGTDEQYF	TGTGCCAGCAGCAGGGGAGGGACGGACGAGCAGTACTTC	-	-	TRBV6-5	TRBJ2-7
CASSFWGGKLDGYTF	TGTGCCAGCAGTTTCTGGGGGGGGAAGTTGGATGGCTACACCTTC	-	-	TRBV28	TRBJ1-2
CASSPSERYSAYNEQFF	TGTGCCAGCAGCCCCTCCGAGCGGTACTCCGCCTACAATGAGCAGTTCTTC	-	-	TRBV7-9	TRBJ2-1
CASSYTANTGELFF	TGTGCCAGCAGCTATACAGCAAACACCGGGGAGCTGTTTTTT	-	-	TRBV11-3	TRBJ2-2
CASSRSTGDLYGYTF	TGTGCCAGCAGCCGATCCACAGGGGACCTCTATGGCTACACCTTC	TRBD1	-	TRBV7-8	TRBJ1-2
CASSITGGSYNEQFF	TGTGCCAGTAGTATTACCGGGGGCTCCTACAATGAGCAGTTCTTC	-	-	TRBV19	TRBJ2-1
CSVSTYSGRRPYEQYF	TGCAGCGTTTCAACCTATTCTGGGAGGCGCCCTTACGAGCAGTACTTC	-	-	TRBV29-1	TRBJ2-7
CASSRTGDSEAFF	TGTGCCAGCAGTCGTACAGGGGATTCTGAAGCTTTCTTT	TRBD1	-	TRBV6-5	TRBJ1-1
CASGAAGGAYNEQFF	TGTGCTAGTGGTGCGGCAGGGGGCGCCTACAATGAGCAGTTCTTC	TRBD1	few	TRBV12-5	TRBJ2-1
CASSPTGVGPQHF	TGCGCCAGCAGTCCGACAGGCGTTGGGCCCCAGCATTTT	-	-	TRBV10-1	TRBJ1-5
CASSVDGGTAGELFF	TGTGCCAGCAGCGTGGATGGCGGTACGGCCGGGGAGCTGTTTTTT	-	-	TRBV9	TRBJ2-2
CASSLGREADTQYF	TGTGCCAGCAGCTTGGGACGGGAGGCAGATACGCAGTATTTT	TRBD2	-	TRBV5-4	TRBJ2-3
CASSLDSTNTEAFF	TGTGCCAGCAGCTTAGACAGTACGAACACTGAAGCTTTCTTT	-	-	TRBV7-9	TRBJ1-1
CSVSLGPFGYTF	TGCAGCGTATCCCTAGGCCCTTTTGGCTACACCTTC	-	-	TRBV29-1	TRBJ1-2
CASSDSKGVGNTIYF	TGTGCCAGCAGTGATAGTAAAGGGGTCGGAAACACCATATATTTT	-	few	TRBV6-1	TRBJ1-3
CASSVAGQGGTETQYF	TGTGCCAGCAGCGTAGCGGGACAGGGAGGTACAGAGACCCAGTACTTC	TRBD1	once	TRBV9	TRBJ2-5
CASRGTSSYNEQFF	TGTGCCAGCAGGGGGACATCCTCCTACAATGAGCAGTTCTTC	-	-	TRBV28	TRBJ2-1
CASRQSGTGREKLFF	TGCGCCAGCAGACAATCCGGGACAGGAAGAGAAAAACTGTTTTTT	TRBD1	-	TRBV5-1	TRBJ1-4
CASSEWGGNYEQYF	TGTGCCAGCAGTGAATGGGGAGGGAACTACGAGCAGTACTTC	TRBD2	-	TRBV6-1	TRBJ2-7
CASRPMTGGLNTEAFF	TGTGCCAGCAGGCCTATGACAGGGGGCCTGAACACTGAAGCTTTCTTT	TRBD1	once	TRBV28	TRBJ1-1
CASSSGTGTLRAKNIQYF	TGTGCCAGCAGCTCCGGGACAGGGACCCTACGAGCCAAAAACATTCAGTACTTC	TRBD1	-	TRBV28	TRBJ2-4
CASSLETSGTYEQYF	TGTGCCAGCAGCTTGGAAACTAGCGGAACCTACGAGCAGTACTTC	TRBD2	few	TRBV5-4	TRBJ2-7
CASSFRGEQYF	TGTGCCAGCAGCTTTCGAGGCGAGCAGTACTTC	-	-	TRBV7-9	TRBJ2-7
CASSENRGYEQYF	TGCGCCAGCAGTGAGAACAGGGGATACGAGCAGTACTTC	TRBD1	few	TRBV10-1	TRBJ2-7
CASSISGTRAEKLFF	TGTGCCAGTAGTATCAGCGGGACAAGGGCTGAAAAACTGTTTTTT	-	-	TRBV19	TRBJ1-4
CASSSPSVAGVYNEQFF	TGTGCCAGCAGTTCCCCCAGCGTAGCGGGAGTCTACAATGAGCAGTTCTTC	TRBD2	-	TRBV28	TRBJ2-1
CASSFVGSYGYTF	TGTGCCAGCAGTTTTGTTGGGAGCTATGGCTACACCTTC	-	-	TRBV28	TRBJ1-2